The sequence of this TCR beta chain was determined in a study of CD8 T cells in Susac syndrome. Whole-study results and caveats: A relatively small number of individuals underwent TCR sequencing and HLA analysis.

An input of about 0.45 to 1 ug of RNA was subjected to reverse transcription using random hexamers. TCR beta CDR3 was amplified by immunoSEQ covering 54 Vbeta and 13 Jbeta. Using its own MiXCR run on the immunoSEQ multiplex PCR reads, TCRdb lists one record per CDR3 protein. The table records some 130,000 distinct CDR3 sequences, about 95% of them present only once. On this clonotype itself: The antigen is unknown.

This CDR3 is 11 amino acids long. Looked up from germline, CDR1 is GTSNPN and CDR2 is SVGIG (reference sequence). V lost 4 bases to trimming and J lost 6 bases; unmatched junction nucleotides: 1. The multiple sclerosis controls were treatment-naive patients, and their relapsing-remitting disease was stable or active. This TCR was sampled from a human donor with multiple sclerosis. Specimen: CD4+ T cells from PBMCs. This chain uses TRBV30 with TRBJ2-3; 7 nucleotides align to TRBD1. CDR3: CAWKTGDTQYF. Here the CDR3 DNA reads TGTGCCTGGAAGACAGGGGATACGCAGTATTTT.